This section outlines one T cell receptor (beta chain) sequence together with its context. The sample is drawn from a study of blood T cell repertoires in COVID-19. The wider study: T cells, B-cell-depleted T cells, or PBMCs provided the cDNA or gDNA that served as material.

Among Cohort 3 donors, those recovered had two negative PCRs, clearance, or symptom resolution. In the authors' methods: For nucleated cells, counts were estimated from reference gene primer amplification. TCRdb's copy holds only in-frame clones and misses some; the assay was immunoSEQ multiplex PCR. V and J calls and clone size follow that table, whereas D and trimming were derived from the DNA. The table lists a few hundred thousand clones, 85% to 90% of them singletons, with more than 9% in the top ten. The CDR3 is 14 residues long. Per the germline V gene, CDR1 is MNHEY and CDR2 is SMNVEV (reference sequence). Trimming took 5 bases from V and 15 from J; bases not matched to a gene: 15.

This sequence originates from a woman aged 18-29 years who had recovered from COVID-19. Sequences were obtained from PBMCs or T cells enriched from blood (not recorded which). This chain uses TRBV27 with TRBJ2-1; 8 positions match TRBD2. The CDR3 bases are TGTGCCAGCAGTCCGGCCGGGAGTGGGACTAGGCGGTTCTTC. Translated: CASSPAGSGTRRFF.